Listed below are T cell receptor beta chains from one sample, sequenced in a study of regulatory T cells in long-lasting Graves disease. TCRdb ran MiXCR on the multiplex PCR reads and lists one entry per CDR3 protein. The sample has about 310,000 distinct CDR3 sequences, about 20% seen once. The starting material was peripheral blood mononuclear cells (PBMCs), obtained at new diagnosis, from a patient treated with antithyroid drugs. All receptors derive from a female donor with Graves disease. Both conserved end residues are part of each CDR3. D genes are given only for firm matches. A clone size is listed for some rows: how often the clone was seen (once, few, many), or a class if it is expanded.

size,D,length,J,V,DNA,CDR3
many,NA,13,TRBJ1-4,TRBV2,TGTGCCAGCAGTCTCGGGGCCGAAGAAAAACTGTTTTTT,CASSLGAEEKLFF
many,NA,13,TRBJ2-5,TRBV27,TGTGCCAGCAGTTCACAAAGGCGGGGGACCCAGTACTTC,CASSSQRRGTQYF
NA,NA,13,TRBJ2-7,TRBV4-1,TGCGCCAGCAGAGGTACTCGTCGGCGGGAGCAGTACTTC,CASRGTRRREQYF
few,NA,14,TRBJ2-3,TRBV27,TGTGCCAGCAGCGGTACGGTCAGCACAGATACGCAGTATTTT,CASSGTVSTDTQYF
many,NA,18,TRBJ2-4,TRBV28,TGTGCCAGCAGTTTGTTCCATCCAGGGTTTACCGGGTGGGACATTCAGTACTTC,CASSLFHPGFTGWDIQYF
many,NA,15,TRBJ1-1,TRBV6-1,TGTGCCAGCACCAGAGCCGGCCCCGGCGGCGCTGAAGCTTTCTTT,CASTRAGPGGAEAFF
many,NA,13,TRBJ2-5,TRBV12-3/TRBV12-4,TGTGCCAGCGGCCTCGGGGCCCAAGAGACCCAGTACTTC,CASGLGAQETQYF
many,NA,12,TRBJ2-7,TRBV6-1,TGTGCCAGCAGGCAGGGTTCCTACGAGCAGTACTTC,CASRQGSYEQYF
many,TRBD1,13,TRBJ2-7,TRBV30,TGTGCCTGGAGGGACAGGTCTAATCACGAGCAGTACTTC,CAWRDRSNHEQYF
many,NA,14,TRBJ2-1,TRBV10-3,TGTGCCCTCGCCAGGGGGACTACCTCCAATGAGCAGTTCTTC,CALARGTTSNEQFF
few,TRBD2,15,TRBJ2-1,TRBV7-6,TGTGCCAGCAGCCGAAAGGGCAATGGGGGGGATGAGCAGTTCTTC,CASSRKGNGGDEQFF
NA,NA,14,TRBJ2-7,TRBV9,TGTGCCAGCAGCGGGGTCTCTGGGGCCTACGAGCAGTACTTC,CASSGVSGAYEQYF
many,TRBD1,17,TRBJ1-5,TRBV6-1,TGTGCCAGCAGTGAAGCGGACAGGGGCGCTGTCTATCAGCCCCAGCATTTT,CASSEADRGAVYQPQHF
many,NA,16,TRBJ1-5,TRBV2,TGTGCCAGCAGCCCGGAGGGCCGTTTTAGCAATCAGCCCCAGCATTTT,CASSPEGRFSNQPQHF
many,NA,15,TRBJ2-7,TRBV7-9,TGTGCCAGCAGCTTGATCAGTGATGCTCCCTACGAGCAGTACTTC,CASSLISDAPYEQYF
many,NA,13,TRBJ1-2,TRBV19,TGTGCCAGTAGAGGTTTTCTCAACTATGGCTACACCTTC,CASRGFLNYGYTF
many,TRBD2,17,TRBJ2-1,TRBV20-1,TGCAGTGCTACAATAGCGGGAGGGCCCAAGGGGGGCAATGAGCAGTTCTTC,CSATIAGGPKGGNEQFF
many,NA,13,TRBJ1-5,TRBV20-1,TGCAGTGCTAGAGATCCCAGGGACCAGCCCCAGCATTTT,CSARDPRDQPQHF
many,TRBD2,14,TRBJ2-5,TRBV10-2,TGCGCCAGCGGACTAGCGGGAGGAAGGGAGACCCAGTACTTC,CASGLAGGRETQYF
many,TRBD1,16,TRBJ1-2,TRBV6-1,TGTGCCAGCAGTGCGGGACAGATTCTAATTAACTATGGCTACACCTTC,CASSAGQILINYGYTF
once,TRBD2,16,TRBJ2-3,TRBV9,TGTGCCAGCAGCGAAGAAAGCGGGACTAGCACAGATACGCAGTATTTT,CASSEESGTSTDTQYF
few,TRBD1,16,TRBJ1-3,TRBV6-1,TGTGCCAGCACGTGGAGACAGGGGGTCTCTGGAAACACCATATATTTT,CASTWRQGVSGNTIYF
many,TRBD2,15,TRBJ2-3,TRBV9,TGTGCCAGCAGCGTAGAGACTAGCGGGGGGTATACGCAGTATTTT,CASSVETSGGYTQYF
many,NA,13,TRBJ2-7,TRBV6-1,TGTGCCAGCAGATCGGACAGTTCCTACGAGCAGTACTTC,CASRSDSSYEQYF
many,TRBD2,14,TRBJ2-7,TRBV11-2,TGTGCCAGCAGCCGGACCGGGACTAACTACGAGCAGTACTTC,CASSRTGTNYEQYF
many,TRBD1,12,TRBJ2-7,TRBV20-1,TGCAGTGCACGGACAGGGAGACACGAGCAGTACTTC,CSARTGRHEQYF